The 5 T cell receptor beta chains in this list originate from one sample, sequenced in a study of blood T cells in healthy people across ages. Next came a second PCR, run for about 7 to 12 cycles, which used a sample-barcoded 5' primer along with a J-beta primer mix. One entry per CDR3 protein results from TCRdb running MiXCR on the 5' RACE reads. The sample carries 550,000 to 700,000 distinct CDR3 sequences, approximately 25% recorded once. The sequencing input was blood. The receptors were gathered from a woman between 65 and 79 years old in good health.

The genes are TRBV6-2 or TRBV6-3 and TRBJ1-5, with 7 nucleotides matching TRBD1. Germline V gene data show CDR1 as MNHEY and CDR2 as SVGEGT. The CDR3 runs to 16 residues. V shed 0 bases, J shed 1 base, and the junction held 3 bases outside the gene matches. CDR3 loop: CASSYSTGISNQPQHF. The DNA of the CDR3 is TGTGCCAGCAGTTACTCGACAGGGATAAGCAATCAGCCCCAGCATTTT.

CDR3 sequence: CSVEGVSQAAFF. CDR3 DNA: TGCAGCGTTGAAGGGGTTAGTCAGGCGGCTTTCTTT. V is TRBV29-1 and J is TRBJ1-1, with D uncertain. The CDR3 contains 12 residues. Germline V CDR1 and CDR2: SQVTM, ANQGSEA. The V end was cut by 1 base, the J end by 11 bases, with 14 bases between.

V and J are TRBV7-2 and TRBJ1-1, with D hard to call. Trimming shortened V by 1 base and J by 5 bases, and 14 bases separated the two germline ends. CDR1 SGHTA and CDR2 FQGNSA come from the germline V gene. This CDR3 has 15 residues. The CDR3 coding sequence is TGTGCCAGCAGCTTAGGGACGATGGAGTATACTGAAGCTTTCTTT. It yields the protein CASSLGTMEYTEAFF.

CDR3 sequence (DNA): TGTGCCAGCAGTTCCTCTAGCGGGGGGGCTTCCAATGAGCAGTTCTTC. Its protein product is CASSSSSGGASNEQFF. The V and J genes are TRBV6-4 and TRBJ2-5; TRBD2 matches 12 bases. TRBJ2-1 explains the end of the DNA better; the J call may be wrong. CDR3 length: 16 amino acids. Per the germline V gene, CDR1 is MRHNA and CDR2 is SNTAGT.

This clonotype was observed a handful of times. The rearrangement links TRBV7-2 to TRBJ1-1; 10 bases match TRBD1. CDR3 size: 14 residues. Germline V lookup: CDR1 SGHTA, CDR2 FQGNSA. With 5 bases clipped from V and 7 bases from J, the junction kept 7 bases outside the gene matches. In DNA, the CDR3 is TGTGCCAGCAGCGACTCCGGGACAGGGGTTGAAGCTTTCTTT. Protein sequence: CASSDSGTGVEAFF.